The entry below gives a single TCR beta chain sequence along with its context. Antigen specificity is unknown. Profiled with immunoSEQ multiplex PCR; TCRdb holds only in-frame clones, not every one. This table has roughly 120,000 clones, about 93% appearing once. The sample belongs to a study of graft-versus-host responses after intestinal transplantation. Whole-study context: Each recipient received a multivisceral, liver-intestinal, or isolated intestinal graft. Each patient got anti-thymocyte globulin induction, then tacrolimus and steroids for around three years.

General observations from the study: The highest levels of circulating GvH clones went along with early declines in HvG clones after transplant. The recipient marrow held GvH clones, and some of them showed up first in ileum or blood.

The receptor comes from a human donor who received an intestinal transplant. Sequenced here: unstimulated CD4+ T cells sorted from spleen or lymph node cells, sampled before intestinal transplant.

CDR3 bases: TGTGCCAGCAGCCCCCGGCGTGTCAATGAGCAGTTCTTC. Translation gives CASSPRRVNEQFF. The V call is TRBV11-1, the J call TRBJ2-1; the D is unclear. Germline V CDR1 and CDR2: SGHAT, FQDESV (reference sequence). V was cut by 5 bases and J by 6 bases, with 11 bases left in between. The length of the CDR3 is 13 residues. The full variable domain, completed using reference TRBV11-1 and TRBJ2-1, is EAEVAQSPRYKITEKSQAVAFWCDPISGHATLYWYRQILGQGPELLVQFQDESVVDDSQLPKDRFSAERLKGVDSTLKIQPAELGDSAMYLCASSPRRVNEQFFGPGTRLTVL.